What follows are 11 T cell receptor beta chains derived from one specimen sequenced in a study of shared clonotypes between healthy human individuals. Profiled with immunoSEQ multiplex PCR; TCRdb holds only in-frame clones, not every one. Altogether over 400,000 clones are present, approximately 95% being singletons, with the ten largest covering approximately 0.06%. Sequences were obtained from naive CD4+ T cells sorted from blood. Indicated subset: CD45RA+ positively selected. The receptors stem from a woman in her twenties or thirties in good health.

J is TRBJ1-3 and V is TRBV7-9; D uncertain. The germline CDR1 and CDR2 sequences are SEHNR and FQNEAQ (reference sequence). The CDR3 has 18 amino acids. V lost 0 bases and J 0 bases, leaving 15 bases between the germline ends. CDR3: CASSLAMRHPSSGNTIYF. The CDR3 DNA follows: TGTGCCAGCAGCTTAGCGATGAGACACCCGTCCTCTGGAAACACCATATATTTT.

The rearrangement uses TRBV28 and TRBJ2-7, with 7 bases fitting TRBD1. Germline V gives CDR1 MDHEN, CDR2 SYDVKM. This CDR3 region has 13 residues. The V gene end was trimmed by 6 bases and the J gene end by 2 bases; junction bases not matched to a gene: 4. CDR3 DNA sequence: TGTGCCAGCAGAGGTGACAGGGCCTACGAGCAGTACTTC. It specifies CASRGDRAYEQYF.

The table lists this clone with a count of one. The V gene is TRBV14, the J gene TRBJ2-2; tentatively, D is TRBD2 (6 bases). The germline V gene has CDR1 SGHDN and CDR2 FVKESK. This CDR3 contains 17 residues. Trimming left V 0 bases short and J 2 bases short, with 13 bases between. CDR3 protein: CASSQDWGSGNTGELFF. For the CDR3, the DNA is TGTGCCAGCAGCCAAGATTGGGGTAGCGGAAACACCGGGGAGCTGTTTTTT.

The rearrangement uses TRBV5-1 and TRBJ1-1; possible D gene TRBD1, 5 bases. V was shortened by 3 bases and J by 3 bases, with 9 bases between the two germline ends. From germline, CDR1 is SGHRS and CDR2 YFSETQ. The CDR3 totals 13 residues. The CDR3 DNA reads as TGCGCCAGCAGCTGGGGCCGGGACACTGAAGCTTTCTTT. Its translation: CASSWGRDTEAFF. The variable domain in full, completed from reference TRBV5-1 and TRBJ1-1, reads KAGVTQTPRYLIKTRGQQVTLSCSPISGHRSVSWYQQTPGQGLQFLFEYFSETQRNKGNFPGRFSGRQFSNSRSEMNVSTLELGDSALYLCASSWGRDTEAFFGQGTRLTVV.

The rearrangement uses TRBV6-1 and TRBJ2-3; no definite D call. The CDR3 contains 15 residues. Germline CDR1 is MNHNS and CDR2 is SASEGT. The V end was cut by 0 bases, the J end by 2 bases, with 9 bases between. In DNA, the CDR3 is TGTGCCAGCAGTGAAGCGCTAATAATCACAGATACGCAGTATTTT. Amino acid sequence: CASSEALIITDTQYF.

This chain connects TRBV6-6 to TRBJ2-3, with 7 bases identical to TRBD1. The V segment lost 5 bases and the J segment 5 bases; nucleotides outside the gene matches: 10. The CDR3 loop spans 15 amino acids. Germline assignment: CDR1 MNHNY and CDR2 SVGAGI (reference sequence). The CDR3 coding sequence is TGTGCCAGCAGTCCCCGGGACAGTGGAGGAGATACGCAGTATTTT. As protein: CASSPRDSGGDTQYF.

V gene TRBV10-1 combines with J gene TRBJ2-7, with a tentative D call TRBD1 (8 bases). The CDR3 has 16 residues. The V end was cut by 2 bases, the J end by 4 bases, with 18 bases between. Germline CDR1 is WNHNN and CDR2 is SYGVQD (reference sequence). The chain's CDR3 is CASSEPEDREGYEQYF. In DNA, the CDR3 is TGCGCCAGCAGTGAGCCGGAGGACAGGGAGGGATACGAGCAGTACTTC.

The V call is TRBV29-1, the J call TRBJ2-2, with 7 bases matching TRBD2. Germline CDR1 SQVTM, CDR2 ANQGSEA. Trimming took 8 bases from V and 5 from J; bases not matched to a gene: 23. The CDR3 totals 18 residues. For the CDR3, the DNA is TGCAGCATTGCCCTGGCGGGAGTGCGGTTAAGTAGGACCGGGGAGCTGTTTTTT. Amino acid sequence: CSIALAGVRLSRTGELFF.

This chain connects TRBV6-5 to TRBJ2-1, with 12 bases fitting TRBD2. The V and J ends lost 2 bases and 8 bases, in that order; junction bases with no gene match: 4. CDR1 MNHEY and CDR2 SVGAGI come from the germline V gene. The CDR3 is 15 amino acids. CDR3 region: CASSYASGRAYEQFF. CDR3 sequence (DNA): TGTGCCAGCAGTTACGCTAGCGGGAGGGCCTATGAGCAGTTCTTC.

This rearrangement joins TRBV28 to TRBJ1-6; the D gene is possibly TRBD1 (6 bases). This CDR3 is 12 amino acids long. V lost 8 bases to trimming and J lost 7 bases, with 9 bases between them. Germline V lookup: CDR1 MDHEN, CDR2 SYDVKM. Written as DNA, the CDR3 is TGTGCCAGCGCCGACAGGAATTCACCCCTCCACTTT. Its translation: CASADRNSPLHF.

The chain recombines TRBV5-1 with TRBJ2-5; TRBD2 aligns across 11 bases. CDR1 and CDR2 from the germline V gene are SGHRS and YFSETQ. The CDR3 runs to 14 residues. V shed 4 bases, J shed 6 bases, and the junction held 5 bases outside the gene matches. The DNA for the CDR3 is TGCGCCAGCAGCCAACTAGCGGGAGAAAAGACCCAGTACTTC. Protein sequence: CASSQLAGEKTQYF. Combining the CDR3 with reference TRBV5-1 and TRBJ2-5 gives the whole variable domain KAGVTQTPRYLIKTRGQQVTLSCSPISGHRSVSWYQQTPGQGLQFLFEYFSETQRNKGNFPGRFSGRQFSNSRSEMNVSTLELGDSALYLCASSQLAGEKTQYFGPGTRLLVL.